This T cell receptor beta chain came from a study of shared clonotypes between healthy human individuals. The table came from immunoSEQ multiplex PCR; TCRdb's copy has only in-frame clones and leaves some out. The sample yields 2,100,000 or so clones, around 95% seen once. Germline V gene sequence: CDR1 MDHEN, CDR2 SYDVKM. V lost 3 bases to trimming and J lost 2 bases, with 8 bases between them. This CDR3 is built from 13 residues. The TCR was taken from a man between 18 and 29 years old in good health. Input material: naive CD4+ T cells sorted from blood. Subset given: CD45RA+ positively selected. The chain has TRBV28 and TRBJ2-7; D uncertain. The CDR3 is CASSFREPYEQYF. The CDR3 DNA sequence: TGTGCCAGCAGTTTTCGAGAACCCTACGAGCAGTACTTC. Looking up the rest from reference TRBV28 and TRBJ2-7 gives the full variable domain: DVKVTQSSRYLVKRTGEKVFLECVQDMDHENMFWYRQDPGLGLRLIYFSYDVKMKEKGDIPEGYSVSREKKERFSLILESASTNQTSMYLCASSFREPYEQYFGPGTRLTVT.